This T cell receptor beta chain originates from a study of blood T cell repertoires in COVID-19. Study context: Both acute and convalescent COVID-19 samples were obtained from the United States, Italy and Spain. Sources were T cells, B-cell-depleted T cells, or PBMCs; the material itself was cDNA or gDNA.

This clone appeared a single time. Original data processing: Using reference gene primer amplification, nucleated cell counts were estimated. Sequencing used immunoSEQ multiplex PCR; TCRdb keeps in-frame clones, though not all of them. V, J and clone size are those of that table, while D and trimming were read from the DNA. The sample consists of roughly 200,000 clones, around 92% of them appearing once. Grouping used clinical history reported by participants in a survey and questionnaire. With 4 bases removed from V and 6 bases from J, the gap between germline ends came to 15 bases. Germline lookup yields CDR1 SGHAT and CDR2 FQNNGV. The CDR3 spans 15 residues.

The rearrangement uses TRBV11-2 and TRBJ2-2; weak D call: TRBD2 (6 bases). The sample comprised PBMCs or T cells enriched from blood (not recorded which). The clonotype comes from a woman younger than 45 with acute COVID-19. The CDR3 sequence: CASSSGRTIPGELFF. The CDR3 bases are TGTGCCAGCAGCTCCGGAAGGACTATCCCCGGGGAGCTGTTTTTT.